Following are 18 T cell receptor beta chains from one sample sequenced in a study of beta chain features in type 1 diabetes. Sequencing targeted expressed TCRB transcripts, as all isolated RNA had been reverse transcribed. Generated by immunoSEQ multiplex PCR, the TCRdb table keeps only in-frame clones and is missing some. The table shows some 900,000 clones, with roughly 15% occurring only once. The source material was naive CD4+ T cells from blood. The receptors stem from a woman under 30 in good health.

This clone showed up just a few times. V and J are TRBV19 and TRBJ1-3; the D is unclear. Per germline, CDR1 LNHDA and CDR2 SQIVND (reference sequence). Trimming stripped 7 bases from V and 4 bases from J, with 11 bases between. CDR3 size: 13 residues. CDR3 loop: CASKPGAGNTIYF. CDR3 in DNA: TGTGCCAGTAAGCCTGGAGCCGGAAACACCATATATTTT.

This clone was seen only a few times. Sequence at one end of the junction differs from germline and may be a read error. The rearrangement uses TRBV5-4 and TRBJ2-2; 11 nucleotides agree with TRBD2. The CDR3 loop spans 18 amino acids. Germline CDR1 is SGHNT and CDR2 is YYREEE (reference sequence). The CDR3 loop reads CASSRETSGMVNAGELFF. For the CDR3, the DNA is TGCGCCAGCAGCCGAGAGACTAGCGGGATGGTAAACGCCGGGGAGCTGTTTTTT.

This clone was seen more than once but under ten times. V and J are TRBV5-4 and TRBJ2-5; a weak D match, TRBD2 (6 bases). The CDR3 extends over 14 amino acids. Trimming took 4 bases from V and 5 from J, leaving 15 bases between them. CDR1 SGHNT and CDR2 YYREEE come from the germline V gene (reference sequence). CDR3 loop: CASSPASGGETQYF. CDR3 DNA: TGTGCCAGCAGCCCTGCGTCTGGGGGGGAGACCCAGTACTTC.

Here the CDR3 DNA reads TGTGCCAGCAGCCAAAATCAGGGTGGCTCTGGAAACACCATATATTTT. Amino acid sequence: CASSQNQGGSGNTIYF. V is TRBV7-2 and J is TRBJ1-3; D is perhaps TRBD1 (5 bases). Germline CDR1 reads SGHTA; CDR2 reads FQGNSA. The V end lost 5 bases, the J end lost 0 bases, and 14 bases lay between the germline ends. The CDR3 is 16 amino acids.

The chain couples TRBV7-2 to TRBJ2-1, with TRBD1 identical over 8 bases. Germline V CDR1 and CDR2: SGHTA, FQGNSA. The junction had 7 bases not matched to a gene; V was cut back by 4 bases and J by 2 bases. The CDR3 is 16 amino acids. For the CDR3, the DNA is TGTGCCAGCAGCTACGACAGGGGCCGGACCTACAATGAGCAGTTCTTC. Its translation: CASSYDRGRTYNEQFF.

The J gene is TRBJ2-3, the V gene TRBV27; TRBD2 aligns across 8 bases. The V and J ends lost 8 bases and 3 bases, in that order; junction bases with no gene match: 4. The CDR3 sequence is 13 residues long. Germline lookup yields CDR1 MNHEY and CDR2 SMNVEV (reference sequence). CDR3 loop: CASHLAGTDTQYF. CDR3 coding DNA: TGTGCCAGCCACCTAGCGGGTACAGATACGCAGTATTTT.

The table lists this clone with a few counts. The V and J genes are TRBV20-1 and TRBJ2-4; D not certain. CDR3 length: 10 residues. CDR1 is DFQATT and CDR2 is SNEGSKA in the germline V gene (reference sequence). Trimming took 6 bases from V and 4 from J, leaving 4 bases between them. CDR3 protein: CSATKNIQYF. CDR3 DNA sequence: TGCAGTGCAACGAAAAACATTCAGTACTTC.

This clone was recorded a few times. As DNA, the CDR3 is TGTGCCAGCAGCCCCGGGAGTACCTATCCCGGGGAGCTGTTTTTT. The encoded protein is CASSPGSTYPGELFF. The chain employs TRBV9 and TRBJ2-2; TRBD2 is a possible D gene (6 bases). The CDR3 is made up of 15 amino acids. With 4 bases removed from V and 6 bases from J, the gap between germline ends came to 16 bases. Germline V lookup: CDR1 SGDLS, CDR2 YYNGEE. Complete variable domain (other parts from reference TRBV9 and TRBJ2-2): DSGVTQTPKHLITATGQRVTLRCSPRSGDLSVYWYQQSLDQGLQFLIQYYNGEERAKGNILERFSAQQFPDLHSELNLSSLELGDSALYFCASSPGSTYPGELFFGEGSRLTVL.

This clone occurred a few times. CDR3 loop: CASSTPYEQYF. CDR3 coding DNA: TGTGCCAGCAGTACCCCCTACGAGCAGTACTTC. This chain uses TRBV6-5 with TRBJ2-7; no firm D call. The CDR3 runs 11 residues. Germline V CDR1 and CDR2: MNHEY, SVGAGI. The V end was cut by 5 bases, the J end by 2 bases, with 4 bases between.

The genes are TRBV7-2 and TRBJ1-3, with D hard to call. This CDR3 region has 14 residues. The V and J ends lost 2 bases and 0 bases respectively, with 5 bases between them. CDR1 and CDR2 (germline): SGHTA, FQGNSA. CDR3 residues: CASSLHSSGNTIYF. CDR3 DNA sequence: TGTGCCAGCAGCTTACACAGCTCTGGAAACACCATATATTTT.

In its sample, this clone was seen a few times. This sequence joins TRBV7-6 and TRBJ2-5; 9 bases fit TRBD2. V gave up 5 bases and J gave up 5 bases; unmatched junction bases: 12. The V gene's germline CDR1 is SGHVS and CDR2 FNYEAQ. The CDR3 covers 16 residues. This CDR3 reads CASSPGTSIPGETQYF. The CDR3, as DNA: TGTGCCAGCAGCCCAGGGACTAGCATCCCCGGGGAGACCCAGTACTTC.

This chain connects TRBV7-9 to TRBJ2-7; 13 bases are a match to TRBD2. Germline V gives CDR1 SEHNR, CDR2 FQNEAQ (reference sequence). The J segment lost 6 bases and the V segment lost 5 bases, leaving 10 bases of the junction unmatched. The CDR3 sequence is 16 residues long. The CDR3, as DNA: TGTGCCAGCAGCCCCCCGGGACTAGCGGGATGGGGCGAGCAGTACTTC. Amino acids: CASSPPGLAGWGEQYF.

In regard to this clone: A read error is likely, as this CDR3 ends without the conserved phenylalanine or tryptophan. The V gene is TRBV10-3, the J gene TRBJ2-4, with D possibly matching TRBD1 (5 bases). This CDR3 comprises 12 residues. The germline V gene has CDR1 ENHRY and CDR2 SYGVKD. The V end lost 8 bases, the J end lost 2 bases, and 7 bases lay between the germline ends. The CDR3: CAISGTKNIQYI. CDR3 coding DNA: TGTGCCATCTCAGGGACCAAAAACATTCAGTACATC.

The chain is built from TRBV5-4 and TRBJ2-5; D assignment may be TRBD1 or TRBD2 (6 bases each). Between the trimmed V and J ends, which lost 3 bases and 7 bases, there was a span of 22 bases. The germline gives CDR1 SGHNT, CDR2 YYREEE (reference sequence). This CDR3 comprises 16 residues. The CDR3 is CASSSNGGQGTLTQYF. CDR3 DNA: TGTGCCAGCAGCTCCAACGGAGGGCAGGGGACTTTGACCCAGTACTTC. Full variable domain (remainder filled in from reference TRBV5-4 and TRBJ2-5): ETGVTQSPTHLIKTRGQQVTLRCSSQSGHNTVSWYQQALGQGPQFIFQYYREEENGRGNFPPRFSGLQFPNYSSELNVNALELDDSALYLCASSSNGGQGTLTQYFGPGTRLLVL.

This clone was seen only a few times. CDR3 DNA sequence: TGTGCCGGCTCTGGCGTGTACGGGGGGCTCGAGCAGTACTTC. Its protein is CAGSGVYGGLEQYF. The chain is built from TRBV6-6 and TRBJ2-7; D is perhaps TRBD2 (7 bases). Germline CDR1 MNHNY, CDR2 SVGAGI (reference sequence). V lost 11 bases to trimming and J lost 6 bases, with 23 bases between them. There are 14 residues in the CDR3.

A single count supports this clone. The genes are TRBV19 and TRBJ2-7; 8 positions agree with TRBD1. The CDR3 sequence is 15 residues long. The junction had 15 bases not matched to a gene; V was cut back by 8 bases and J by 6 bases. Germline V gene lookup returns CDR1 LNHDA and CDR2 SQIVND (reference sequence). CDR3: CASSPTGTGYVEQYF. The CDR3 DNA follows: TGTGCCAGTTCACCTACCGGGACAGGCTACGTCGAGCAGTACTTC.

This clone has a handful of counts. The chain recombines TRBV28 with TRBJ2-2, with a possible D match to TRBD2 (6 bases). This CDR3 is built from 16 residues. V lost 7 bases, J lost 2 bases, and 17 bases lay in between. Germline loops: CDR1 MDHEN, CDR2 SYDVKM. As DNA, the CDR3 is TGTGCCAGCACCCCCGCGGGACGGGGAAACACCGGGGAGCTGTTTTTT. Its protein product is CASTPAGRGNTGELFF. The full variable domain, rest sourced from reference TRBV28 and TRBJ2-2, is DVKVTQSSRYLVKRTGEKVFLECVQDMDHENMFWYRQDPGLGLRLIYFSYDVKMKEKGDIPEGYSVSREKKERFSLILESASTNQTSMYLCASTPAGRGNTGELFFGEGSRLTVL.

The chain carries TRBV10-3 and TRBJ2-1, with D maybe TRBD2 (6 bases). The V and J ends lost 10 bases and 9 bases respectively, with 19 bases between them. The CDR3 consists of 13 residues. CDR1 is ENHRY, CDR2 SYGVKD, per germline. This CDR3 reads CATMSSGSFEQFF. DNA for the CDR3: TGTGCCACCATGTCAAGCGGGTCCTTTGAGCAGTTCTTC.